The next 18 T cell receptor beta chains were all read from a single sample in a study of monozygotic twins with cystic fibrosis. Some clones are missing from TCRdb's copy, which holds only in-frame ones; the method was immunoSEQ multiplex PCR. The sample has around 11,000 clones, roughly 96% seen once; the top ten hold about 0.8%. Sample: blood. These receptor sequences come from a boy younger than 18 with cystic fibrosis.

The rearrangement joins TRBV2 to TRBJ1-5, with TRBD1 identical over 8 bases. Per germline, CDR1 SNHLY and CDR2 FYNNEI. J gave up 7 bases and V 2 bases, and 4 bases lay outside the gene matches. The CDR3 consists of 14 residues. CDR3 loop: CASSEQGAGQPQHF. The CDR3, as DNA: TGTGCCAGCAGTGAACAGGGGGCTGGACAGCCCCAGCATTTT.

V gene TRBV21-1 combines with J gene TRBJ2-1; TRBD2, the D gene given by the table, was not confirmed from the DNA. TRBV21-1 is flagged as a pseudogene. CDR3 length: 22 amino acids. The CDR3 sequence: CASSKVTSGSSPQLKINNEQFF. In DNA, the CDR3 is TGTGCCAGCAGCAAAGTAACTAGCGGGAGTTCCCCACAGCTTAAGATTAACAATGAGCAGTTCTTC.

This chain links TRBV27 with TRBJ2-1; D gene unclear. CDR3 size: 12 residues. Germline V CDR1 and CDR2: MNHEY, SMNVEV (reference sequence). V lost 4 bases to trimming and J lost 7 bases, with 8 bases between them. The CDR3 here is CASSSLENEQFF. DNA for the CDR3: TGTGCCAGCAGTTCCCTAGAGAATGAGCAGTTCTTC.

The chain links TRBV9 to TRBJ1-2, with TRBD1 matching over 8 bases. Trimming removed 7 bases from V and 8 bases from J; junction bases left unmatched: 4. In germline, CDR1 is SGDLS, CDR2 YYNGEE. The CDR3 runs to 11 residues. CDR3 sequence (DNA): TGTGCCAGCCGACAGGGGATCGGCTACACCTTC. This gives the protein CASRQGIGYTF.

This chain joins TRBV11-3 and TRBJ1-1, with D perhaps matching TRBD1 (6 bases). V lost 5 bases and J lost 1, with 8 bases in between. The V gene's germline CDR1 is SGHNT and CDR2 YENEEA. CDR3 length equals 13 residues. The DNA of the CDR3 is TGTGCCAGCAGCCAGACAGGGAACACTGAAGCTTTCTTT. This encodes CASSQTGNTEAFF.

The rearrangement uses TRBV27 and TRBJ1-5, with 7 bases that match TRBD1. Germline CDR1 is MNHEY and CDR2 is SMNVEV (reference sequence). The V segment lost 3 bases and the J segment 3 bases; nucleotides outside the gene matches: 5. The CDR3 runs 15 residues. As DNA, the CDR3 is TGTGCCAGCAGTTTCCGAGGGACAGACAATCAGCCCCAGCATTTT. Protein product: CASSFRGTDNQPQHF.

V is TRBV7-9 and J is TRBJ1-6; TRBD1 matches 9 bases. The CDR3 contains 14 residues. Trimming at V came to 3 bases and at J to 8 bases, leaving 2 bases not matched to a gene. In germline, CDR1 is SEHNR, CDR2 FQNEAQ (reference sequence). CDR3 residues: CASSFWTGDSPLHF. The CDR3 region has the DNA TGTGCCAGCAGCTTCTGGACAGGGGATTCACCCCTCCACTTT.

This chain links TRBV6-6 with TRBJ1-3; D unresolved. Germline V gives CDR1 MNHNY, CDR2 SVGAGI (reference sequence). Trimming cost V 1 base and J 0 bases, with 7 bases left between them. The CDR3 spans 15 residues. CDR3 loop: CASSYLAGSGNTIYF. The CDR3 bases are TGTGCCAGCAGTTACTTGGCAGGCTCTGGAAACACCATATATTTT.

The chain carries TRBV29-1 and TRBJ2-1; D might be TRBD1 or TRBD2, each matching 5 bases. The CDR3 spans 15 residues. From germline, CDR1 is SQVTM and CDR2 ANQGSEA. V was cut by 0 bases and J by 0 bases, with 9 bases left in between. Here the CDR3 reads CSVEEWGSSYNEQFF. The CDR3 DNA sequence: TGCAGCGTTGAAGAATGGGGGAGCTCCTACAATGAGCAGTTCTTC.

V and J are TRBV5-4 and TRBJ2-3; 7 bases align to TRBD2. This CDR3 has 15 amino acids. CDR1 and CDR2 (germline): SGHNT, YYREEE (reference sequence). V lost 0 bases and J lost 4; bases outside the gene matches: 5. The CDR3 bases are TGTGCCAGCAGCTTGGAGGCGGGGGTCTCAGATACGCAGTATTTT. It specifies CASSLEAGVSDTQYF.

The chain links TRBV6-6 to TRBJ1-5; D may be TRBD1 (6 bases). The germline gives CDR1 MNHNY, CDR2 SVGAGI (reference sequence). The ends were cut back, 0 bases at V and 7 bases at J, with 13 bases in the middle. This CDR3 contains 15 residues. The CDR3 bases are TGTGCCAGCAGTTACTCACCGGACAGAGAACAGCCCCAGCATTTT. Translated: CASSYSPDREQPQHF.

The chain employs TRBV7-9 and TRBJ2-3; no firm D call. The germline V gene has CDR1 SEHNR and CDR2 FQNEAQ (reference sequence). V lost 11 bases, J lost 2 bases, and 11 bases lay in between. The CDR3 is 12 amino acids. CDR3 protein: CAGTYYTDTQYF. Written as DNA, the CDR3 is TGTGCCGGCACCTACTACACAGATACGCAGTATTTT.

The chain has TRBV5-4 and TRBJ2-6; 8 nucleotides align to TRBD1. CDR3 size: 19 residues. Trimming removed 4 bases from V and 1 base from J; junction bases left unmatched: 13. The germline V gene has CDR1 SGHNT and CDR2 YYREEE (reference sequence). The CDR3: CASSPRGRQGTSGANVLTF. CDR3 DNA: TGTGCCAGCAGCCCCCGTGGGAGACAGGGGACGTCTGGGGCCAACGTCCTGACTTTC.

CDR3 sequence: CASRSRRGPYSGANVLTF. CDR3 sequence (DNA): TGTGCCAGCAGGTCTCGGAGGGGGCCTTACTCTGGGGCCAACGTCCTGACTTTC. The rearrangement joins TRBV9 to TRBJ2-6; tentative D call: TRBD1 (7 bases). CDR1 is SGDLS and CDR2 is YYNGEE in the germline V gene. The CDR3 extends over 18 amino acids. V lost 5 bases, J lost 0 bases, and 18 bases lay in between. Variable domain in full (rest from reference TRBV9 and TRBJ2-6): DSGVTQTPKHLITATGQRVTLRCSPRSGDLSVYWYQQSLDQGLQFLIQYYNGEERAKGNILERFSAQQFPDLHSELNLSSLELGDSALYFCASRSRRGPYSGANVLTFGAGSRLTVL.

The V and J genes are TRBV6-5 and TRBJ1-1; D call uncertain. V was clipped by 4 bases and J by 0 bases, with 12 bases between them. The CDR3 covers 15 residues. Germline CDR1 MNHEY, CDR2 SVGAGI. CDR3 sequence reads: CASSSAPPMNTEAFF. The CDR3, as DNA: TGTGCCAGCAGTTCCGCCCCGCCAATGAACACTGAAGCTTTCTTT.

In nucleotides, the CDR3 is TGTGCCAGGGCAGGGGGTGGAGGCTATGGCTACACCTTC. Translated, it gives CARAGGGGYGYTF. The chain uses TRBV2 and TRBJ1-2, with 7 bases identical to TRBD1. Germline trimming cut 9 bases from V and 4 bases from J; bases unmatched to any gene: 8. CDR1 and CDR2 (germline): SNHLY, FYNNEI. CDR3 length equals 13 residues.

This clone was recorded only once. The chain has TRBV11-1 and TRBJ2-3, with D unresolved. There are 13 residues in the CDR3. Germline V gene lookup returns CDR1 SGHAT and CDR2 FQDESV (reference sequence). Between the trimmed V and J ends, which lost 2 bases and 2 bases, there was a span of 5 bases. The CDR3 sequence: CASSLTFTDTQYF. The CDR3 DNA reads TGTGCCAGCAGCTTAACCTTCACAGATACGCAGTATTTT. The entire variable domain, with the rest obtained from reference TRBV11-1 and TRBJ2-3, is as follows: EAEVAQSPRYKITEKSQAVAFWCDPISGHATLYWYRQILGQGPELLVQFQDESVVDDSQLPKDRFSAERLKGVDSTLKIQPAELGDSAMYLCASSLTFTDTQYFGPGTRLTVL.

V gene TRBV6-6 combines with J gene TRBJ1-2; 7 positions match TRBD1. Germline V gene lookup returns CDR1 MNHNY and CDR2 SVGAGI (reference sequence). With V trimmed by 6 bases and J by 2 bases, 9 bases remained unmatched. The CDR3 is made up of 15 amino acids. The CDR3 DNA reads TGTGCCAGCAGGGCGACAGGGTTCATCAACTATGGCTACACCTTC. The encoded protein is CASRATGFINYGYTF.